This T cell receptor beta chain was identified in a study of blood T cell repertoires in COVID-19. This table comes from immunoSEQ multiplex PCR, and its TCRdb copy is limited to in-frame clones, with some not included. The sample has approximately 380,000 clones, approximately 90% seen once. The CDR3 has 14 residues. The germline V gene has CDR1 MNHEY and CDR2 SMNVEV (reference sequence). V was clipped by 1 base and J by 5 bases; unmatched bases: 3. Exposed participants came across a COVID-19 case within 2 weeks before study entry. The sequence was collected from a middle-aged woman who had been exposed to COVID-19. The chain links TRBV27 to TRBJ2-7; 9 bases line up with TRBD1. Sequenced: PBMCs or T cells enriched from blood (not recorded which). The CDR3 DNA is TGTGCCAGCAGTTTATTGGGACAGGGCCACGAGCAGTACTTC. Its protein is CASSLLGQGHEQYF.